This entry concerns a single T cell receptor beta chain. The antigen it recognizes is unknown. Qualities for individual bases were not recorded, and no much larger clone is one base off. The CDR3 contains 17 residues, cysteine and phenylalanine counted. Of all the DNA, just the CDR3 is kept, 51 bases in frame from base 1. In the germline V gene, CDR1 corresponds to SGHRS and CDR2 to YFSETQ. The V end loses 3 bases and the J end loses 6 bases, and a stretch of 22 bases separates them. The source of the sample is a study of control samples from healthy donors and cancer patients (dated by TCRdb to about 2020). Receptor libraries were prepared by the immunoSEQ multiplex PCR assay. TCRdb took over this immuneACCESS table, retaining in-frame rearrangements with V and J assigned. Such tables are incomplete; in checked studies, under half of the missing clones stem from an unresolved V gene, and the remainder is unexplained. Recorded for this sample are more than 85,000 clones; approximately 90% of them occurred a single time. The ten largest make up 17% of the sample.

The sequence derives from a woman between 45 and 60 years old in good health. The chain is encoded by TRBV5-1 joined to TRBJ2-1; the D gene is perhaps TRBD2, from 6 matching bases. The specimen was blood. The CDR3 region has the sequence CASSSRYSGTAANEQFF. Read as DNA, the sequence is TGCGCCAGCAGCTCCCGATATAGCGGAACGGCGGCCAATGAGCAGTTCTTC.